This T cell receptor beta chain came from a study of Graves' ophthalmopathy and Graves' hyperthyroidism. This clonotype was counted ten times or more. Investigators amplified TCR beta CDR3 regions from RNA transcripts. The library came from an HTBI-primed first-round RT-PCR and a second-round multiplex PCR. Each CDR3 protein is one row after TCRdb ran MiXCR on the multiplex PCR reads. Among hundreds of thousands of distinct CDR3 sequences, about 20% were seen once, and the ten largest hold around 6.9%. Diagnoses were established from clinical symptoms, serum thyroxine, TRAb, thyroid ultrasound and orbital computed tomography. The clonotype was recovered from a woman between 18 and 30 years old with stable Graves' hyperthyroidism. Some clones in this sample may be carry-over from other donors' samples. Sequences were obtained from peripheral blood.

This CDR3 reads CASSPREAGGQETQYF. The CDR3 DNA reads as TGTGCCAGCAGCCCCCGGGAAGCGGGGGGGCAAGAGACCCAGTACTTC. This chain links TRBV5-5 with TRBJ2-5; 10 bases align to TRBD2. Losses at the gene ends were 4 bases for V and 2 bases for J; bases not matched to a gene: 8. CDR1 SGHKS and CDR2 YYEKEE come from the germline V gene (reference sequence). The CDR3 runs 16 residues.